The TCR beta chain described here comes from a study of blood T cell repertoires in COVID-19. Across the study: Acute-phase and convalescent COVID-19 samples originated in the United States, Italy and Spain. Sample material is recorded as cDNA or gDNA derived from T cells, B-cell-depleted T cells, or PBMCs.

With V trimmed by 4 bases and J by 2 bases, 5 bases remained unmatched. The CDR3 runs to 15 residues. Germline V gene sequence: CDR1 MNHEY, CDR2 SVGAGI. Authors' analysis steps: Nucleated cell counts were estimated from reference gene primer amplification. Produced via immunoSEQ multiplex PCR; TCRdb's table is partial and in-frame only. V and J calls and clone size are copied from that table; D and trimming were computed from the DNA. Found here are roughly 75,000 clones, around 79% of them singletons; the top ten hold over 8.5%. This clonotype was sampled from a man in his forties or fifties with acute or convalescent COVID-19. The material sequenced was peripheral blood. This chain connects TRBV6-5 to TRBJ2-1; TRBD1 agrees at 7 bases. CDR3 residues: CASSSDRVPYNEQFF. As DNA, the CDR3 is TGTGCCAGCAGTTCTGACAGGGTACCCTACAATGAGCAGTTCTTC.